The rows below give T cell receptor beta chains drawn from one sample of a study of T-cell reconstitution after alpha-beta-depleted transplantation in children. TCRdb recomputed calls from the PCR reads with MiXCR, one row per CDR3 protein. The sample yields approximately 300,000 distinct CDR3 sequences, around 7.1% seen once. The input for sequencing was peripheral blood, taken 360 days after TCRalphabeta/CD19-depleted stem cell transplant. These receptors all come from a female patient aged 2-9 years who had a stem cell transplant for Fanconi anemia, so the T cells may come from the graft donor. Each CDR3 is given with its conserved first and last residue. Each record gives: D gene, V gene, J gene, clone size, CDR3 protein, CDR3 DNA. D genes are given only for firm matches. Clone size, where shown, is once, few, many, or a class for clones that have expanded.

.,TRBV27,TRBJ1-6,.,CASRGPGNNSPLHF,TGTGCCAGCAGGGGTCCAGGGAATAATTCACCCCTCCACTTT
TRBD1,TRBV4-3,TRBJ1-1,.,CASSQVRGQDMNTEAFF,TGCGCCAGCAGCCAAGTTCGGGGACAGGATATGAACACTGAAGCTTTCTTT
TRBD2,TRBV4-3,TRBJ2-3,many,CASSRAPGGTQYF,TGCGCCAGCAGCCGCGCCCCGGGAGGTACGCAGTATTTT
TRBD2,TRBV10-3,TRBJ2-7,many,CAISESIAGGTYEQYF,TGTGCCATCAGTGAGTCGATCGCGGGAGGGACTTACGAGCAGTACTTC
TRBD2,TRBV20-1,TRBJ2-5,few,CSAPRGGSGETQYF,TGCAGTGCCCCCCGGGGCGGGAGCGGGGAGACCCAGTACTTC
.,TRBV7-9,TRBJ1-2,few,CASSLSFRTGGYTF,TGTGCCAGCAGCTTATCCTTCAGGACGGGAGGCTACACCTTC
.,TRBV15,TRBJ2-7,many,CATSRDLFVEIKYF,TGTGCCACCAGCAGAGATTTATTCGTCGAGATAAAGTACTTC
.,TRBV25-1,TRBJ2-3,many,CASSEYRGVTDTQYF,TGTGCCAGCAGTGAATACAGGGGAGTGACAGATACGCAGTATTTT
.,TRBV15,TRBJ2-1,many,CATSSTDLYNEQFF,TGTGCCACCAGCAGTACAGACCTGTACAATGAGCAGTTCTTC
TRBD2,TRBV20-1,TRBJ2-1,.,CSALRLAGAKSSYNEQFF,TGCAGTGCCCTTCGCCTAGCGGGGGCCAAAAGCTCCTACAATGAGCAGTTCTTC
.,TRBV28,TRBJ2-2,few,CASRGTGRGELFF,TGTGCCAGCAGAGGGACGGGACGCGGGGAGCTGTTTTTT
.,TRBV11-2,TRBJ1-6,few,CASSLRGLLGVHSPLHF,TGTGCCAGCAGCTTAAGGGGCCTACTGGGTGTTCATTCACCCCTCCACTTT
.,TRBV9,TRBJ2-7,many,CASSVGPNYEQYF,TGTGCCAGCAGCGTAGGGCCCAACTACGAGCAGTACTTC
.,TRBV4-2,TRBJ2-2,many,CASSQGGSIAGELFF,TGTGCCAGCAGCCAAGGGGGGAGTATCGCCGGGGAGCTGTTTTTT
.,TRBV12-3/TRBV12-4,TRBJ1-5,.,CASSLGTDQPQHF,TGTGCCAGCAGTTTGGGCACAGATCAGCCCCAGCATTTT
.,TRBV30,TRBJ2-3,.,CAWSVRLNTDTQYF,TGTGCCTGGAGTGTACGACTAAACACAGATACGCAGTATTTT
.,TRBV28,TRBJ1-2,many,CASSTGERGYTF,TGTGCCAGCAGCACCGGGGAGCGTGGCTACACCTTC
.,TRBV6-5,TRBJ2-3,many,CASSYSGRGPSTDTQYF,TGTGCCAGCAGTTACTCAGGTCGGGGCCCTAGCACAGATACGCAGTATTTT
.,TRBV6-5,TRBJ2-5,few,CASSYRMFGQAYQETQYF,TGTGCCAGCAGTTATAGAATGTTCGGTCAGGCCTACCAAGAGACCCAGTACTTC
TRBD1,TRBV5-4,TRBJ2-5,.,CASSRRQGSETQYF,TGTGCCAGCAGCAGGAGACAGGGGTCGGAGACCCAGTACTTC
.,TRBV28,TRBJ1-2,many,CASSLVGYGYTF,TGTGCCAGCAGCTTAGTCGGTTATGGCTACACCTTC
.,TRBV20-1,TRBJ1-1,few,CSASEGIGTEAFF,TGCAGTGCTAGTGAGGGGATCGGGACTGAAGCTTTCTTT
.,TRBV5-5,TRBJ2-7,many,CASSLATGDSYEQYF,TGTGCCAGCAGCTTGGCCACGGGGGACTCCTACGAGCAGTACTTC
.,TRBV3-1,TRBJ2-1,.,CASSQDPGESEQFF,TGTGCCAGCAGCCAAGATCCGGGGGAGAGTGAGCAGTTCTTC
.,TRBV7-3,TRBJ2-7,.,CASSFGRGADYEQYF,TGTGCCAGCAGCTTCGGCAGGGGTGCCGACTACGAGCAGTACTTC
.,TRBV12-3/TRBV12-4,TRBJ1-2,many,CASSLQGEGGYTF,TGTGCCAGCAGTTTACAGGGCGAAGGTGGCTACACCTTC
.,TRBV7-8,TRBJ1-1,many,CASSPTRGINTEAFF,TGTGCCAGCAGCCCGACGAGGGGGATTAACACTGAAGCTTTCTTT
.,TRBV20-1,TRBJ1-1,many,CSARDGVATEAFF,TGCAGTGCTAGAGATGGAGTGGCCACTGAAGCTTTCTTT
TRBD2,TRBV6-4,TRBJ2-3,.,CASSDFIMGTRRGTDTQYF,TGTGCCAGCAGTGACTTTATCATGGGGACTAGAAGGGGCACAGATACGCAGTATTTT
.,TRBV29-1,TRBJ2-1,many,CSVDTGTWWIF,TGCAGCGTTGATACCGGGACTTGGTGGATCTTC
.,TRBV6-1,TRBJ2-7,many,CASSAGNSYEQYF,TGTGCCAGCAGCGCAGGGAACTCCTACGAGCAGTACTTC
.,TRBV5-1,TRBJ2-1,many,CASSRRDFNYNEQFF,TGCGCCAGCAGCAGGCGGGACTTCAACTACAATGAGCAGTTCTTC
TRBD1,TRBV7-2,TRBJ2-7,few,CASSLLGTGLAYEQYF,TGTGCCAGCAGCTTATTAGGGACAGGACTTGCGTACGAGCAGTACTTC